The 20 T cell receptor beta chains presented below share a single source sample, sequenced in a study of CD8+ T cells in alopecia areata. Following extraction, RNA underwent reverse transcription to cDNA, which served as the sequencing template. Assay: immunoSEQ multiplex PCR; the TCRdb copy retains only in-frame clones and omits some. Found here are about 120,000 clones, about 60% of them singletons; the top ten hold 12%. As to treatment: oral pan-JAK inhibitor, 5-10 mg twice daily. Sequences were derived from CD8+ T cells sorted from blood, sampled at week 24, from a patient treated with tofacitinib. Receptor source: a human donor with alopecia areata.

The rearrangement uses TRBV30 and TRBJ2-5; 10 nucleotides match TRBD2. V was clipped by 1 base and J by 4 bases; unmatched bases: 12. CDR1 is GTSNPN, CDR2 SVGIG, per germline (reference sequence). The CDR3 extends over 17 amino acids. The chain's CDR3 is CAWSEGELAGLIETQYF. DNA of the CDR3: TGTGCCTGGAGTGAGGGAGAACTAGCGGGGCTGATAGAGACCCAGTACTTC.

This clone was seen more than once but under ten times. The V call is TRBV5-4, the J call TRBJ2-1; D not certain. The CDR3 is 13 amino acids. Germline V lookup: CDR1 SGHNT, CDR2 YYREEE (reference sequence). V was pared by 0 bases and J by 10 bases, with 11 bases between. The CDR3 sequence: CASSLAWVREQFF. The CDR3 DNA reads TGTGCCAGCAGCTTGGCCTGGGTGAGGGAGCAGTTCTTC.

This clone was seen once. V usage is TRBV5-6 and J usage is TRBJ2-7; D is possibly TRBD1 or TRBD2 (6 bases each). This CDR3 region has 14 residues. Trimming took 0 bases from V and 3 from J, leaving 10 bases between them. The germline V gene encodes CDR1 SGHDT and CDR2 YYEEEE. The CDR3 reads CASSLAGGGYEQYF. The CDR3 coding sequence is TGTGCCAGCAGCTTGGCCGGGGGCGGCTACGAGCAGTACTTC.

The V and J genes are TRBV6-5 and TRBJ2-3, with D perhaps matching TRBD1 (6 bases). The V end lost 0 bases, the J end lost 0 bases, and 10 bases lay between the germline ends. Germline V gene data show CDR1 as MNHEY and CDR2 as SVGAGI. The CDR3 totals 16 residues. As DNA, the CDR3 is TGTGCCAGCAGTTACTCTGGGGGCGAGAGCACAGATACGCAGTATTTT. This sequence encodes CASSYSGGESTDTQYF.

This clone was counted a few times. The genes are TRBV7-9 and TRBJ2-7, with D possibly TRBD1 on 6 matching bases. CDR3 length: 15 amino acids. The ends were cut back, 0 bases at V and 3 bases at J, with 12 bases in the middle. CDR1 and CDR2 from the germline V gene are SEHNR and FQNEAQ (reference sequence). Here the CDR3 reads CASSLATGILYEQYF. CDR3 in DNA: TGTGCCAGCAGCTTAGCGACAGGAATTCTCTACGAGCAGTACTTC.

V usage is TRBV6-1 and J usage is TRBJ2-2; D is unclear. CDR1 is MNHNS, CDR2 SASEGT, per germline. The CDR3 extends over 14 amino acids. Trimming took off 0 bases at V and 5 bases at J, with 7 bases between the two ends. The DNA of the CDR3 is TGTGCCAGCAGTGAAGCGTCCGAAACCGGGGAGCTGTTTTTT. Its translation: CASSEASETGELFF.

The chain employs TRBV5-1 and TRBJ1-4; tentatively, D is TRBD1 (6 bases). The CDR3 totals 13 residues. V was pared by 0 bases and J by 7 bases, with 7 bases between. Germline loops: CDR1 SGHRS, CDR2 YFSETQ. CDR3 sequence: CASSLVRGEKLFF. CDR3 nucleotide sequence: TGCGCCAGCAGCTTGGTCAGGGGTGAAAAACTGTTTTTT. The full variable domain, rest sourced from reference TRBV5-1 and TRBJ1-4, is KAGVTQTPRYLIKTRGQQVTLSCSPISGHRSVSWYQQTPGQGLQFLFEYFSETQRNKGNFPGRFSGRQFSNSRSEMNVSTLELGDSALYLCASSLVRGEKLFFGSGTQLSVL.

This clone was counted a few times. The chain recombines TRBV2 with TRBJ1-3; D unclear. The CDR3 runs 15 residues. CDR1 SNHLY and CDR2 FYNNEI come from the germline V gene. Trimming removed 6 bases from V and 3 bases from J, with 15 bases in between. Here the CDR3 reads CASSADTTLGNTIYF. CDR3 DNA sequence: TGTGCCAGCAGCGCCGACACGACTCTTGGAAACACCATATATTTT.

This clone has a handful of counts. This chain connects TRBV6-5 to TRBJ1-5; possible D gene TRBD1, 5 bases. Germline assignment: CDR1 MNHEY and CDR2 SVGAGI. Deletions cut 5 bases from V and 5 bases from J, with 13 bases between. CDR3 length: 14 amino acids. The CDR3 DNA reads TGTGCCAGCAGTCCCCTATCAGGGTATCAGCCCCAGCATTTT. Translating gives CASSPLSGYQPQHF.

The chain carries TRBV7-2 and TRBJ2-5; 7 positions match TRBD2. Germline V gene sequence: CDR1 SGHTA, CDR2 FQGNSA. There are 16 residues in the CDR3. V lost 1 base to trimming and J lost 4 bases; unmatched junction nucleotides: 9. CDR3 in amino acids: CASSLVGVRGGETQYF. The CDR3 bases are TGTGCCAGCAGCTTAGTGGGGGTGCGCGGGGGAGAGACCCAGTACTTC.

This clone turned up a few times. The chain has TRBV5-6 and TRBJ2-2; possibly TRBD2 for D (7 bases). Germline values: CDR1 SGHDT, CDR2 YYEEEE. Deletions cut 2 bases from V and 5 bases from J, with 16 bases between. The CDR3 covers 16 residues. This chain's CDR3 is CASSLARGASTGELFF. As DNA, the CDR3 is TGTGCCAGCAGCTTAGCCCGGGGGGCTAGTACCGGGGAGCTGTTTTTT.

This rearrangement joins TRBV27 to TRBJ2-4; no definite D call. Deletions cut 0 bases from V and 5 bases from J, with 8 bases between. The CDR3 sequence is 14 residues long. Germline CDR1 and CDR2: MNHEY and SMNVEV (reference sequence). This CDR3 reads CASSLSAGQNIQYF. The CDR3 DNA reads as TGTGCCAGCAGTTTATCGGCCGGGCAAAACATTCAGTACTTC.

The chain uses TRBV5-6 and TRBJ2-7; D is perhaps TRBD1 (6 bases). The CDR3 covers 14 residues. Trimming left V 0 bases short and J 7 bases short, with 14 bases between. Germline CDR1 SGHDT, CDR2 YYEEEE. CDR3 sequence (DNA): TGTGCCAGCAGCTTGGGGTCCACAGGGTGGGAGCAGTACTTC. It translates to CASSLGSTGWEQYF.

This chain uses TRBV30 with TRBJ2-7; tentatively, D is TRBD1 (5 bases). V lost 2 bases to trimming and J lost 5 bases, with 19 bases between them. Germline loops: CDR1 GTSNPN, CDR2 SVGIG (reference sequence). The CDR3 consists of 15 residues. The CDR3: CAWSPLGQGYHEQYF. The CDR3 nucleotides are TGTGCCTGGAGTCCTTTGGGGCAGGGTTACCACGAGCAGTACTTC. Looking up the rest from reference TRBV30 and TRBJ2-7 gives the full variable domain: SQTIHQWPATLVQPVGSPLSLECTVEGTSNPNLYWYRQAAGRGLQLLFYSVGIGQISSEVPQNLSASRPQDRQFILSSKKLLLSDSGFYLCAWSPLGQGYHEQYFGPGTRLTVT.

The chain couples TRBV29-1 to TRBJ2-7; D call uncertain. Trimming stripped 2 bases from V and 0 bases from J, with 5 bases between. The CDR3 covers 12 residues. In germline, CDR1 is SQVTM, CDR2 ANQGSEA. This CDR3 is CSVESSSYEQYF. The CDR3, as DNA: TGCAGCGTTGAATCGTCCTCCTACGAGCAGTACTTC.

The V gene is TRBV2, the J gene TRBJ1-5, with 8 nucleotides matching TRBD1. The CDR3 is 13 amino acids. Germline V lookup: CDR1 SNHLY, CDR2 FYNNEI. J was trimmed by 7 bases and V by 5 bases; bases with no gene match: 4. CDR3 DNA sequence: TGTGCCAGCAGTTACAGGGGGAACCAGCCCCAGCATTTT. This translates into CASSYRGNQPQHF. The whole variable domain, filled in from reference TRBV2 and TRBJ1-5, reads EPEVTQTPSHQVTQMGQEVILRCVPISNHLYFYWYRQILGQKVEFLVSFYNNEISEKSEIFDDQFSVERPDGSNFTLKIRSTKLEDSAMYFCASSYRGNQPQHFGDGTRLSIL.

The V gene is TRBV2, the J gene TRBJ2-7, with 12 positions matching TRBD1. The CDR3 has 18 residues. With V trimmed by 6 bases and J by 0 bases, 12 bases remained unmatched. CDR1 SNHLY and CDR2 FYNNEI come from the germline V gene. The CDR3 spells CASSGTGGHLRSSYEQYF. CDR3 sequence (DNA): TGTGCCAGCAGCGGGACAGGGGGCCACCTCCGGAGCTCCTACGAGCAGTACTTC.

This clone was detected a few times. This sample includes further DNA sequences coding for the same CDR3. This sequence joins TRBV7-9 and TRBJ1-1; D is unresolved. The germline gives CDR1 SEHNR, CDR2 FQNEAQ (reference sequence). The CDR3 has 12 amino acids. Trimming took 3 bases from V and 3 from J, leaving 5 bases between them. For the CDR3, the DNA is TGTGCCAGCAGCTTTGGGGACACTGAAGCTTTCTTT. Amino acids: CASSFGDTEAFF.

The chain couples TRBV12-5 to TRBJ1-1; 7 bases align to TRBD1. CDR1 is LGHNT and CDR2 is FRNRAP in the germline V gene. The CDR3 loop spans 14 amino acids. Trimming took 0 bases from V and 7 from J; bases not matched to a gene: 5. This CDR3 reads CASGLVAGGFEAFF. In DNA form, the CDR3 reads TGTGCTAGTGGTTTGGTAGCAGGGGGGTTTGAAGCTTTCTTT.

The J gene is TRBJ2-5, the V gene TRBV14; 7 bases match TRBD1. There are 14 residues in the CDR3. V lost 0 bases and J lost 4; bases outside the gene matches: 2. The germline gives CDR1 SGHDN, CDR2 FVKESK. CDR3 region: CASSQDPGGETQYF. The CDR3 DNA follows: TGTGCCAGCAGCCAAGACCCAGGGGGAGAGACCCAGTACTTC. Drawing the rest from reference TRBV14 and TRBJ2-5, the complete variable domain is EAGVTQFPSHSVIEKGQTVTLRCDPISGHDNLYWYRRVMGKEIKFLLHFVKESKQDESGMPNNRFLAERTGGTYSTLKVQPAELEDSGVYFCASSQDPGGETQYFGPGTRLLVL.